Listed here are 27 T cell receptor beta chains from one sample, sequenced in a study of blood T cell repertoires in COVID-19 (dated by TCRdb to 2020 to 2022). Library creation used the immunoSEQ multiplex PCR assay. Sourced from immuneACCESS, this table was stored by TCRdb with only in-frame sequences that have V and J called. A share of the clones is absent; for the studies checked, an unresolved V gene accounts for under half, and the remainder has no known explanation. Recorded for this sample are a few hundred thousand clones; 70% to 85% of them occurred a single time. The top ten constitute approximately 16% of the sample. Source material: PBMCs or T cells enriched from blood (not recorded which). The receptors originated from a middle-aged man who had recovered from COVID-19.

The CDR3 nucleotides are TGTGCCAGCACTCAGGTCTCCTACAATGAGCAGTTCTTC. Translating gives CASTQVSYNEQFF. J is TRBJ2-1 and V is TRBV28, with D unresolved. The CDR3 sequence is 13 residues long. Germline lookup yields CDR1 MDHEN and CDR2 SYDVKM. With 7 bases removed from V and 0 bases from J, the gap between germline ends came to 7 bases.

The chain links TRBV9 to TRBJ1-3; D uncertain. V gave up 5 bases and J gave up 2 bases, with 14 bases separating them. Germline CDR1 reads SGDLS; CDR2 reads YYNGEE. The CDR3 loop spans 15 amino acids. The CDR3 DNA follows: TGTGCCAGCAGTCCCTTGGCCCAGACTGGAAACACCATATATTTT. Amino acids: CASSPLAQTGNTIYF.

A note on this clone: This specimen includes other DNA sequences encoding the same CDR3. The rearrangement joins TRBV9 to TRBJ2-1, with 12 bases identical to TRBD2. The CDR3 runs 15 residues. V dropped 4 bases and J dropped 2; count of bases not matched to a gene: 1. Germline CDR1 SGDLS, CDR2 YYNGEE. The CDR3 protein is CASSPSGGAYNEQFF. The CDR3 DNA sequence: TGTGCCAGCAGCCCTAGCGGGGGGGCCTACAATGAGCAGTTCTTC.

The CDR3 DNA follows: TGTGCCAGCAGCTTCGACAGCACCGGGGAGCTGTTTTTT. Translation: CASSFDSTGELFF. The chain has TRBV11-3 and TRBJ2-2, with D perhaps TRBD1 (5 bases). The length of the CDR3 is 13 residues. The germline V gene encodes CDR1 SGHNT and CDR2 YENEEA. With 3 bases removed from V and 4 bases from J, the gap between germline ends came to 6 bases.

The chain has TRBV5-6 and TRBJ1-4; 9 bases align to TRBD1. Unmatched junction bases numbered 7, after V lost 3 bases and J lost 7 bases. Germline V gene lookup returns CDR1 SGHDT and CDR2 YYEEEE. This CDR3 region has 15 residues. This CDR3 is CASSSLEQGAEKLFF. CDR3 DNA: TGTGCCAGCAGCTCTCTGGAACAGGGGGCTGAAAAACTGTTTTTT.

CDR3 residues: CASSLGGWTEAFF. CDR3 DNA: TGTGCCAGCAGTCTGGGAGGGTGGACTGAAGCTTTCTTT. This sequence joins TRBV12-3 or TRBV12-4 and TRBJ1-1, with unresolved D. The CDR3 spans 13 residues. The ends were cut back, 5 bases at V and 5 bases at J, with 12 bases in the middle.

The chain recombines TRBV7-9 with TRBJ2-7, with D tentatively TRBD2 (6 bases). Trimming removed 5 bases at V and 6 bases at J, with 20 bases between. The CDR3 has 15 amino acids. The germline V gene has CDR1 SEHNR and CDR2 FQNEAQ (reference sequence). DNA of the CDR3: TGTGCCAGCAGCGCCCCGCTATGGGGGGAATCCGAGCAGTACTTC. Protein: CASSAPLWGESEQYF.

This clone was seen more than once but under ten times. The chain links TRBV28 to TRBJ2-7, with TRBD1 matching over 9 bases. After removal of 4 bases from V and 2 bases from J, the junction contained 6 bases not matched to a gene. CDR1 and CDR2 (germline): MDHEN, SYDVKM. The CDR3 has 15 amino acids. The chain's CDR3 is CASSWGQGIPYEQYF. CDR3 bases: TGTGCCAGCAGTTGGGGACAGGGTATCCCCTACGAGCAGTACTTC.

The chain employs TRBV5-4 and TRBJ2-5; 7 nucleotides agree with TRBD2. The germline V gene encodes CDR1 SGHNT and CDR2 YYREEE (reference sequence). The CDR3 consists of 14 residues. V lost 3 bases to trimming and J lost 4 bases; unmatched junction nucleotides: 6. CDR3 residues: CASSSSGAGETQYF. DNA for the CDR3: TGTGCCAGCAGCTCAAGCGGGGCCGGAGAGACCCAGTACTTC.

V is TRBV7-3 and J is TRBJ2-2, with TRBD1 matching 11 bases. Germline lookup yields CDR1 SGHTA and CDR2 FQGTGA. The V segment lost 4 bases and the J segment 5 bases; nucleotides outside the gene matches: 6. This CDR3 spans 16 amino acids. In nucleotides, the CDR3 is TGTGCCAGCAGCTCCCCAGGGACAGGGGGAACCGGGGAGCTGTTTTTT. Protein: CASSSPGTGGTGELFF.

This clone was picked up a small number of times. V usage is TRBV28 and J usage is TRBJ1-2; perhaps TRBD1 as D (5 bases). The V end was cut by 4 bases, the J end by 1 base, with 10 bases between. The length of the CDR3 is 14 residues. CDR1 is MDHEN and CDR2 is SYDVKM in the germline V gene. For the CDR3, the DNA is TGTGCCAGCAGTTCCGGGACTTATAACTATGGCTACACCTTC. It yields the protein CASSSGTYNYGYTF.

The rearrangement uses TRBV12-5 and TRBJ2-1, with D possibly being TRBD2 (5 bases). There are 15 residues in the CDR3. From germline, CDR1 is LGHNT and CDR2 FRNRAP. V was pared by 0 bases and J by 7 bases, with 13 bases between. The CDR3 DNA sequence: TGTGCTAGTGGTTTGGTACACGGGATTACGAATGAGCAGTTCTTC. Translating it yields CASGLVHGITNEQFF.

The rearrangement joins TRBV6-1 to TRBJ1-2; TRBD1 matches 8 bases. The CDR3 runs to 14 residues. Unmatched junction bases numbered 7, after V lost 2 bases and J lost 8 bases. Germline loops: CDR1 MNHNS, CDR2 SASEGT. The CDR3 DNA reads as TGTGCCAGCAGTGAAAGGACAGGGCCCTGGGGCTACACCTTC. The encoded protein is CASSERTGPWGYTF.

The V gene is TRBV12-3 or TRBV12-4, the J gene TRBJ1-1; D unclear. This CDR3 comprises 12 residues. With 2 bases removed from V and 7 bases from J, the gap between germline ends came to 8 bases. The CDR3 nucleotides read TGTGCCAGCAGTTTATTATCAGATGAAGCTTTCTTT. It is translated as CASSLLSDEAFF.

The count of this clone is one. The rearrangement joins TRBV19 to TRBJ1-1, with 7 bases fitting TRBD1. Germline CDR1 reads LNHDA; CDR2 reads SQIVND (reference sequence). V shed 3 bases, J shed 5 bases, and the junction held 12 bases outside the gene matches. The CDR3 is 16 amino acids. DNA of the CDR3: TGTGCCAGTAGTATGTTTTCGATAGGGGGCTCGACTGAAGCTTTCTTT. Translation: CASSMFSIGGSTEAFF.

V and J are TRBV7-2 and TRBJ2-7; the D is unclear. The germline gives CDR1 SGHTA, CDR2 FQGNSA. The germline V and J ends were trimmed by 1 base and 2 bases, with 12 bases remaining between them. This CDR3 has 15 amino acids. The CDR3 coding sequence is TGTGCCAGCAGCTTAGTAATTAGCATAACCTACGAGCAGTACTTC. Amino acid sequence: CASSLVISITYEQYF.

The CDR3 DNA reads as TGTGCCAGCAGCTTATCGGCGTGGGAGATTAGTGTAGGCTACACCTTC. Protein product: CASSLSAWEISVGYTF. The V gene is TRBV7-2, the J gene TRBJ1-2; D uncertain. Germline V gene sequence: CDR1 SGHTA, CDR2 FQGNSA. The CDR3 has 16 amino acids. The ends were cut back, 2 bases at V and 8 bases at J, with 21 bases in the middle.

CDR3 residues: CASSSQANTGELFF. The CDR3 DNA is TGTGCCAGCAGTTCCCAGGCGAACACCGGGGAGCTGTTTTTT. This chain connects TRBV6-2 or TRBV6-3 to TRBJ2-2; D remains ambiguous. Trimming removed 4 bases at V and 0 bases at J, with 6 bases between. CDR3 length: 14 residues. In germline, CDR1 is MNHEY, CDR2 SVGEGT.

This chain links TRBV11-3 with TRBJ2-1; D uncertain. The CDR3 covers 14 residues. Germline V gene sequence: CDR1 SGHNT, CDR2 YENEEA. The V end lost 5 bases, the J end lost 1 base, and 9 bases lay between the germline ends. CDR3 region: CASSDQRSYNEQFF. The CDR3 DNA follows: TGTGCCAGCAGCGATCAGCGATCCTACAATGAGCAGTTCTTC.

The chain is built from TRBV21-1 and TRBJ1-2; the table's D gene call, TRBD1, was not cross checked with the DNA. TRBV21-1 is flagged as a pseudogene. CDR3 size: 15 residues. CDR3 DNA: TGTGCCTTACGGGACAGGGGTGCGACTAACTATGGCTACACCTTC. Translating gives CALRDRGATNYGYTF.

The chain recombines TRBV3-1 (or the pseudogene TRBV3-2) with TRBJ1-2, with D hard to call. Trimming cost V 0 bases and J 8 bases, with 10 bases left between them. From germline, CDR1 is LGHDT and CDR2 YNNKEL (reference sequence). This CDR3 contains 13 residues. CDR3 region: CASSQEPVVGYTF. The CDR3 DNA follows: TGTGCCAGCAGCCAAGAACCGGTAGTCGGCTACACCTTC.

V gene TRBV5-1 combines with J gene TRBJ1-2, with 7 bases aligning to TRBD1. Trimming at V came to 4 bases and at J to 4 bases, leaving 7 bases not matched to a gene. The CDR3 covers 14 residues. Looked up from germline, CDR1 is SGHRS and CDR2 is YFSETQ. The CDR3 sequence is CASSPSRTGYGYTF. CDR3 coding DNA: TGCGCCAGCAGCCCCTCTCGGACAGGCTATGGCTACACCTTC.

The V and J genes are TRBV7-9 and TRBJ1-2; D may be TRBD1 (6 bases). The germline V gene has CDR1 SEHNR and CDR2 FQNEAQ (reference sequence). The CDR3 consists of 12 residues. V lost 4 bases to trimming and J lost 4 bases, with 7 bases between them. The CDR3 nucleotides read TGTGCCAGCAGCTCGGACAGCTATGGCTACACCTTC. This sequence encodes CASSSDSYGYTF.

The chain joins TRBV5-1 to TRBJ2-2, with D perhaps matching TRBD2 (7 bases). The CDR3 length is 15 residues. Looked up from germline, CDR1 is SGHRS and CDR2 is YFSETQ. With 4 bases removed from V and 4 bases from J, the gap between germline ends came to 14 bases. The CDR3 loop is CASSQHREGTGELFF. CDR3 DNA sequence: TGCGCCAGCAGCCAACACAGGGAGGGCACCGGGGAGCTGTTTTTT.

The genes are TRBV9 and TRBJ2-2; D remains unclear. With 0 bases removed from V and 6 bases from J, the gap between germline ends came to 9 bases. The CDR3 runs to 14 residues. In germline, CDR1 is SGDLS, CDR2 YYNGEE. The CDR3: CASSVGGRPGELFF. In nucleotides, the CDR3 is TGTGCCAGCAGCGTAGGAGGTAGGCCCGGGGAGCTGTTTTTT.

The chain combines TRBV10-3 with TRBJ2-1, with 10 nucleotides matching TRBD2. Germline-derived CDR1 and CDR2 are ENHRY and SYGVKD. There are 19 residues in the CDR3. The ends lost 0 bases at V and 5 bases at J; junction bases unmatched: 13. In DNA form, the CDR3 reads TGTGCCATCAGTGAGTCATCGACCGTTAGCGGGGGGCAAAACAATGAGCAGTTCTTC. It encodes CAISESSTVSGGQNNEQFF.

This chain links TRBV4-1 with TRBJ2-7, with 7 nucleotides matching TRBD1. Germline V gene data show CDR1 as MGHRA and CDR2 as YSYEKL. This CDR3 region has 17 residues. After removal of 0 bases from V and 2 bases from J, the junction contained 10 bases not matched to a gene. The CDR3 protein is CASSQDPIQGTPYEQYF. The CDR3 DNA sequence: TGCGCCAGCAGCCAAGATCCCATACAGGGGACCCCCTACGAGCAGTACTTC.